A selection of T cell receptor beta chains follows, all from one sample in a study of blood T cell repertoires in COVID-19. Sequencing used immunoSEQ multiplex PCR; TCRdb keeps in-frame clones, though not all of them. The data contain approximately 320,000 clones, approximately 85% of them seen just once; the ten biggest clones take up 7.2%. The sample taken for sequencing was peripheral blood. The receptors were sampled from a human donor in a cohort sampled during active COVID-19. The conserved cysteine and the conserved F or W are not part of the CDR3 here. Fields, in order: V gene, CDR3 protein.

v_gene: TRBV7-9
CDR3aa: ASTWSGEETQY

v_gene: TRBV30
CDR3aa: ASSSKGQGISAQY

v_gene: TRBV5-5
CDR3aa: ASSLGGIRFNQPQH

v_gene: TRBV5-5
CDR3aa: ASSSIDSASQPQH

v_gene: TRBV2
CDR3aa: ASSGTVSEAF

v_gene: TRBV18
CDR3aa: ASSPGGPRSGANVLT

v_gene: TRBV29-1
CDR3aa: SVEARHWVGGYT

v_gene: TRBV30
CDR3aa: AWSADTYQPQH

v_gene: TRBV6-5
CDR3aa: ASSSPTGLNYGYT

v_gene: TRBV9
CDR3aa: ASSTTSTDTQY

v_gene: TRBV7-8
CDR3aa: ASSFPGGQDTQY

v_gene: TRBV18
CDR3aa: ASSPPGSQAYEQY

v_gene: TRBV20-1
CDR3aa: SASFSGFDPSSYNSPLH

v_gene: TRBV9
CDR3aa: ASSPGGTVQETQY

v_gene: TRBV5-6
CDR3aa: ASSLGAGANQPQH

v_gene: TRBV14
CDR3aa: ASSHLGGGLSSYEQY

v_gene: TRBV7-9
CDR3aa: ASTPTLSSYNEQF

v_gene: TRBV24-1
CDR3aa: ATSAPQGQRGEKLF

v_gene: TRBV7-9
CDR3aa: ASSSFGTGLTYEQY

v_gene: TRBV28
CDR3aa: ASSNIVGTEYGYT

v_gene: TRBV24-1
CDR3aa: ATSDLGRGMNTEAF

v_gene: TRBV4-2
CDR3aa: ASSQREGSGVKSTDTQY